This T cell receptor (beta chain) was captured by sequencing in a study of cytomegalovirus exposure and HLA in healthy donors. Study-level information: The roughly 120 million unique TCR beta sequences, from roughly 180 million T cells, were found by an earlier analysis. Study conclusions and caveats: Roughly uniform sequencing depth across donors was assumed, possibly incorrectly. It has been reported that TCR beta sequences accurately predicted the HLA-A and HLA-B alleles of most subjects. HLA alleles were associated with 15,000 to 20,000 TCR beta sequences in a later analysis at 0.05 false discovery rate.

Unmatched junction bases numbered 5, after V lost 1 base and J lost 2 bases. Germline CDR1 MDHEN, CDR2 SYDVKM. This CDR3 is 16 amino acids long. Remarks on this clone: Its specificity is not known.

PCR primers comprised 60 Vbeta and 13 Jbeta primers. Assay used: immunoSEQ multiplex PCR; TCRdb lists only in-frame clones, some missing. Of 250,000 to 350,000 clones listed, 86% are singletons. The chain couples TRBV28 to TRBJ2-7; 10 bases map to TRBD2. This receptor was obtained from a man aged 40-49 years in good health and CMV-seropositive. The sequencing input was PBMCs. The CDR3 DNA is TGTGCCAGCAGTTTATACGGACTAGCGGTTGCCTACGAGCAGTACTTC. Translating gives CASSLYGLAVAYEQYF.